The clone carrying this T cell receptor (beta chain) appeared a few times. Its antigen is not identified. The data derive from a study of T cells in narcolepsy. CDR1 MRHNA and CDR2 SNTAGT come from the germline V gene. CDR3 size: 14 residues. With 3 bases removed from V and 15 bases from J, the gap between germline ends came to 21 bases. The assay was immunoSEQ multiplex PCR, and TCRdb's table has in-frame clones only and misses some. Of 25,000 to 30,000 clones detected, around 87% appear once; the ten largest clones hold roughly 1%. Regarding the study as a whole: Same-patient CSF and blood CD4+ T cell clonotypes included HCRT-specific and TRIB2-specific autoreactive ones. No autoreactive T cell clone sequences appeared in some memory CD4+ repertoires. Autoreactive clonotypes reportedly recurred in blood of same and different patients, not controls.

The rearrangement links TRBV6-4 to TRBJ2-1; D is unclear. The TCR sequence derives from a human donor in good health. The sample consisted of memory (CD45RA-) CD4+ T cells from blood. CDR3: CASSELLTGGPLFF. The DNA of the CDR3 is TGTGCCAGCAGTGAATTGCTCACTGGCGGCCCCCTGTTCTTC.